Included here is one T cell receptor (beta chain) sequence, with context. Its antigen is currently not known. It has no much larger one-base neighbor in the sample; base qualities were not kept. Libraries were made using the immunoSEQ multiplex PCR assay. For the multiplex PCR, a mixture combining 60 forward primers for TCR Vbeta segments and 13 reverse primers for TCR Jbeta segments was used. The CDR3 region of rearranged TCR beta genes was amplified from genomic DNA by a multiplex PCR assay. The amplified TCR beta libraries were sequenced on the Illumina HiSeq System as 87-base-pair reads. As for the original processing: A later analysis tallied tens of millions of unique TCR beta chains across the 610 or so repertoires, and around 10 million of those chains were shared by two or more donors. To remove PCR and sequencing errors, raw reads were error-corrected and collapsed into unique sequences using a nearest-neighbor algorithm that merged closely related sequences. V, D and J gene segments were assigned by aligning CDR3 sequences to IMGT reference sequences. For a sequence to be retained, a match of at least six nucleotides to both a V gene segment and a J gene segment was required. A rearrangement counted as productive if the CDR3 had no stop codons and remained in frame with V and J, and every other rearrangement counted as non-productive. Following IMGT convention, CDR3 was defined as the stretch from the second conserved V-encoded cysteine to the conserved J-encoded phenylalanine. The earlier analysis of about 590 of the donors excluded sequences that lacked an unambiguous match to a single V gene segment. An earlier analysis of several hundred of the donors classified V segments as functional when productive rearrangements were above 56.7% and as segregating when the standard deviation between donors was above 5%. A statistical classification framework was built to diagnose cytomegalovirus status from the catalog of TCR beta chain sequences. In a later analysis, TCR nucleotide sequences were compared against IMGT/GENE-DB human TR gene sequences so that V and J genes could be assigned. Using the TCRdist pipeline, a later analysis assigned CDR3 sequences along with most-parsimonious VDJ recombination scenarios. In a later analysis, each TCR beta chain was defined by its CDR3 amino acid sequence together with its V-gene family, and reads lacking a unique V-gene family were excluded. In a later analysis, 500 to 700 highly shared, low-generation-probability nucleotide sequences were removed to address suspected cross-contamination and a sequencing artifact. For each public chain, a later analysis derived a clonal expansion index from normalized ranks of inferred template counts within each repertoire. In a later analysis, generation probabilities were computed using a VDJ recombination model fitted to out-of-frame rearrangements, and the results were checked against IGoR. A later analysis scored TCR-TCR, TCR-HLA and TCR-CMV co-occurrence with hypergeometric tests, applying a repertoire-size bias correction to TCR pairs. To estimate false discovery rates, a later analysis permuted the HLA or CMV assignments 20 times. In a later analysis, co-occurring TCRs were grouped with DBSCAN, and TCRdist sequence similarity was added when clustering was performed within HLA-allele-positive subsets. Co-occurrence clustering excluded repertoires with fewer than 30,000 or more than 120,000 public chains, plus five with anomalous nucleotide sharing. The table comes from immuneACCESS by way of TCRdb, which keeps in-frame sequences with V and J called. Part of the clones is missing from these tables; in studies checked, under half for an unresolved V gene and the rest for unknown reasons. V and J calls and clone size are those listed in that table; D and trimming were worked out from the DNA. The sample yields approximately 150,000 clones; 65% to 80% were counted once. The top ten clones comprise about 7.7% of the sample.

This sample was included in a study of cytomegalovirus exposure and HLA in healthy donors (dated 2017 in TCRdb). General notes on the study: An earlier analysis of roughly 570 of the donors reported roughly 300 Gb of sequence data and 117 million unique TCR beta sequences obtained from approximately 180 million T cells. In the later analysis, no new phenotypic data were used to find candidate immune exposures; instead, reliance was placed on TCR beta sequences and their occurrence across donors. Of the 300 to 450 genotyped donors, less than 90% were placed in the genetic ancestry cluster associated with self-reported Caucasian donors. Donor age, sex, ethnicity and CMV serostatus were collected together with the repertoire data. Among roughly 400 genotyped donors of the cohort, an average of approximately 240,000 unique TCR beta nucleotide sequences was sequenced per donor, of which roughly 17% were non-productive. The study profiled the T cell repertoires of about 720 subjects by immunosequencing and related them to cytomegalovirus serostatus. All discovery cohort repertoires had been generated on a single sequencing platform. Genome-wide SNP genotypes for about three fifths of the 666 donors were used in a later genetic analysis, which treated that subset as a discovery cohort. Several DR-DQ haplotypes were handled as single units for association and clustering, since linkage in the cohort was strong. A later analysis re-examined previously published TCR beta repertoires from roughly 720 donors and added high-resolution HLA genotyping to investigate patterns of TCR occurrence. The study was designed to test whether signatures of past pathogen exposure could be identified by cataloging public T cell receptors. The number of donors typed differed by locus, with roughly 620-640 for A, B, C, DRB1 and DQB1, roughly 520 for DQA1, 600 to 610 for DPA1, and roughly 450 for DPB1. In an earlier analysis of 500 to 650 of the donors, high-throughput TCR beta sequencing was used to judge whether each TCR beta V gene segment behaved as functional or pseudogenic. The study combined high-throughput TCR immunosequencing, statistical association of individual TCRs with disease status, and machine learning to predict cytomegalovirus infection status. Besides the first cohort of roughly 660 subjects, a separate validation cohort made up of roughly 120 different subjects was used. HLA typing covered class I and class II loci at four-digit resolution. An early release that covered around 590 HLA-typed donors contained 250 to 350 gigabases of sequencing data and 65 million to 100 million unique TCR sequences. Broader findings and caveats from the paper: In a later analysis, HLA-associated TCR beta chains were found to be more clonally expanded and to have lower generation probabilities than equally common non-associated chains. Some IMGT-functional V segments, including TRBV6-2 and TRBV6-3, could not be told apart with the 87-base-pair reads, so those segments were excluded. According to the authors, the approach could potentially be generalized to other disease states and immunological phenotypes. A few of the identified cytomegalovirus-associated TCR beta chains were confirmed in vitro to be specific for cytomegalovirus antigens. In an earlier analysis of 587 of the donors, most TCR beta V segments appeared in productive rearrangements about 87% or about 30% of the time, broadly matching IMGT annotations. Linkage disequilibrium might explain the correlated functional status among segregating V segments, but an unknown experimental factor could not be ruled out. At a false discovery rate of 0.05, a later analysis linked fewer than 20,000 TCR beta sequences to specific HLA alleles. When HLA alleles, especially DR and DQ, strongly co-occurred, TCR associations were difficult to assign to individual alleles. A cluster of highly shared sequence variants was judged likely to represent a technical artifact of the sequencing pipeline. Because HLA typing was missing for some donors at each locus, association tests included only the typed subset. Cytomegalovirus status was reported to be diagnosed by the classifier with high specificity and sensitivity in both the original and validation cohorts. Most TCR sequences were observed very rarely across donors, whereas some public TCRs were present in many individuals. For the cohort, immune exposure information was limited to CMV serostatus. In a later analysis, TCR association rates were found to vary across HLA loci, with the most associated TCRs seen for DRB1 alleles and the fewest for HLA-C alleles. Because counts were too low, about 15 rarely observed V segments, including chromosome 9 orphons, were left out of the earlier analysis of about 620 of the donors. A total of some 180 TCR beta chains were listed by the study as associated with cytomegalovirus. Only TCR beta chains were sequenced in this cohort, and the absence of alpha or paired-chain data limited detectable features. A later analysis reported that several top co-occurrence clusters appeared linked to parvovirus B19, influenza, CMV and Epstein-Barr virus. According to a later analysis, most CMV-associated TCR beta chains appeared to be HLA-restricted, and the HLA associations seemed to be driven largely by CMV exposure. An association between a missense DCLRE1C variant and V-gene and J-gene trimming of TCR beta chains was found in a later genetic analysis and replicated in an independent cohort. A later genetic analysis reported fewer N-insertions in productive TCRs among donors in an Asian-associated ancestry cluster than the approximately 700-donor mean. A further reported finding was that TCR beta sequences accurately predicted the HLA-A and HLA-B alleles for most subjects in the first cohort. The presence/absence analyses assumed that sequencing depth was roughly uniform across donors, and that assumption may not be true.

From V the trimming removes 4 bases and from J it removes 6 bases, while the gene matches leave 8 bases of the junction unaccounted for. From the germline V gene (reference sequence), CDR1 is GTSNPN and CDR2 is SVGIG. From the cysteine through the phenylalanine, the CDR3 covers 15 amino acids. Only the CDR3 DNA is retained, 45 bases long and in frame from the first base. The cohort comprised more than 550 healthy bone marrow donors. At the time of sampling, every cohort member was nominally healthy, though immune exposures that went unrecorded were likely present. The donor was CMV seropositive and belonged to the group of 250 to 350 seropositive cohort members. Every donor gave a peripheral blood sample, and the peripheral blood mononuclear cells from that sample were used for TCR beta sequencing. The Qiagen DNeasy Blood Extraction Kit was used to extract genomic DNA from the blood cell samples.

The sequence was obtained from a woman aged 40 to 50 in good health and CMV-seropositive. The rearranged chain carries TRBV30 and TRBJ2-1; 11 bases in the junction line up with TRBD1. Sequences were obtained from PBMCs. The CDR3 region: CAWTGQGARANEQFF. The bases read TGTGCCTGGACCGGACAGGGGGCGAGGGCCAATGAGCAGTTCTTC. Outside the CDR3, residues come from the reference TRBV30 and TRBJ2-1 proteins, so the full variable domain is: SQTIHQWPATLVQPVGSPLSLECTVEGTSNPNLYWYRQAAGRGLQLLFYSVGIGQISSEVPQNLSASRPQDRQFILSSKKLLLSDSGFYLCAWTGQGARANEQFFGPGTRLTVL.